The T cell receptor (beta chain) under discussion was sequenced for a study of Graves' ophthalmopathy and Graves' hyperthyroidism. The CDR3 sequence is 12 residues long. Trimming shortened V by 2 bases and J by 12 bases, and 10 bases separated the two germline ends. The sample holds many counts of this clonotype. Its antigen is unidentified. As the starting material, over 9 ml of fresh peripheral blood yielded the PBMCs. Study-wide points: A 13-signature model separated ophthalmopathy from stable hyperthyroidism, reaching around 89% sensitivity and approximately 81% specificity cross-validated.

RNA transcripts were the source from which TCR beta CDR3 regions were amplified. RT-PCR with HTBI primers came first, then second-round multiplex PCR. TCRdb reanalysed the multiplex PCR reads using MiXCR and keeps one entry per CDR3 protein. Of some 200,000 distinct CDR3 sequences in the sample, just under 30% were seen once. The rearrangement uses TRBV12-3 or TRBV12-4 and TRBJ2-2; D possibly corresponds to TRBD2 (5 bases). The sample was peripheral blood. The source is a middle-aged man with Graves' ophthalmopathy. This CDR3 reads CASSLSGGKLFF. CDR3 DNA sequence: TGTGCCAGCAGTTTAAGCGGTGGCAAGCTGTTTTTT.